This entry is about one TCR beta chain. This clonotype was observed at least ten times. It has no known antigen specificity. Per-base quality was not reported, and no clone a single base away is much larger than it. Sequencing was performed on an Illumina HiSeq 2500. Quantitative 5'-RACE with molecular barcodes was used to prepare TCR beta libraries. For the original study's pipeline: A new computational method based on a probabilistic model of VDJ rearrangement was used to identify disease-linked TCR variants. In-frame beta chains were kept once TCRdb had trimmed the public reads at Q25 with fastp and called clones with MiXCR. Merged by CDR3 protein, the rows form single entries marked with the most common genes and DNA. The V and J calls here are based on TCRdb, not the publication. This sample holds 700,000 to 1,000,000 distinct CDR3 sequences; approximately 10% were observed only once. The top ten constitute 0.51% of the sample.

These data come from a study of CD8 T cells in ankylosing spondylitis (TCRdb year 2017). Some background on the complete study: T cell receptor beta repertoires were profiled in healthy donors and ankylosing spondylitis patients so that disease-linked TCR variants could be found. Peripheral blood was sampled, and synovial fluid was also collected from ankylosing spondylitis patients. The full study cohort was made up of under 30 ankylosing spondylitis patients and 108 healthy donors. The full study reports these points: Some of the motif variants had been reported before in the synovial fluid and blood of reactive arthritis patients, a finding that suggests common disease-initiation mechanisms. A CD8+ phenotype was shown by the disease-linked clones, which were found at relatively low frequencies in peripheral blood. Significant enrichment of the disease-linked clones was reported in matched synovial fluid samples from ankylosing spondylitis patients. A TCR beta motif made up of roughly eight highly homologous amino acid variants appeared to be characteristic of blood from ankylosing spondylitis patients.

From the cysteine up to the phenylalanine, the CDR3 has a length of 15 residues. CDR3 DNA only is kept here, 45 bases in frame from base 1. V loses 4 bases, J loses 7 bases, and the germline ends lie 14 bases apart. This sequence was found in a male donor with ankylosing spondylitis. The sample consisted of blood, either unsorted or a sorted T cell fraction (not recorded which). Recombination linked TRBV12-3 or TRBV12-4 to TRBJ1-6; a tentative D match to TRBD1 spans 5 bases. The bases are TGTGCCAGCAGTTCGGCCGGGACCGAGAATTCACCCCTCCACTTT. Translated, it gives CASSSAGTENSPLHF.